The 4 T cell receptor beta chains reported below all come from one sample, sequenced in a study of cytomegalovirus exposure and HLA in healthy donors. It was with 60 Vbeta and 13 Jbeta primers that the PCR ran. TCRdb's copy holds only in-frame clones and misses some; the assay was immunoSEQ multiplex PCR. The sample lists around 150,000 clones; around two thirds were seen once. Specimen: PBMCs. These receptors were taken from a man aged 30 to 39 in good health and CMV-seropositive.

V usage is TRBV6-6 and J usage is TRBJ1-5, with D uncertain. The germline V and J ends were trimmed by 5 bases and 0 bases, with 8 bases remaining between them. Germline-derived CDR1 and CDR2 are MNHNY and SVGAGI (reference sequence). CDR3 length equals 14 residues. The CDR3 DNA sequence: TGTGCCAGCAGTCTCGGTGGTAGCAATCAGCCCCAGCATTTT. Translating it yields CASSLGGSNQPQHF.

V usage is TRBV6-1 and J usage is TRBJ2-1, with 16 bases matching TRBD2. CDR3 length equals 19 residues. Looked up from germline, CDR1 is MNHNS and CDR2 is SASEGT. Germline trimming cut 3 bases from V and 0 bases from J; bases unmatched to any gene: 5. The CDR3 sequence is CASSEGLAGGPGSYNEQFF. Written as DNA, the CDR3 is TGTGCCAGCAGTGAGGGACTAGCGGGAGGGCCCGGCTCCTACAATGAGCAGTTCTTC.

The J gene is TRBJ2-5, the V gene TRBV7-9; maybe TRBD1 (6 bases). This CDR3 is built from 14 residues. Trimming stripped 1 base from V and 1 base from J, with 7 bases between. The germline gives CDR1 SEHNR, CDR2 FQNEAQ (reference sequence). The CDR3 loop is CASSLGTAQETQYF. The CDR3 region has the DNA TGTGCCAGCAGCTTAGGGACAGCCCAAGAGACCCAGTACTTC.

This chain uses TRBV21-1 with TRBJ2-3; the table's D call TRBD2 went unverified against the DNA. TRBV21-1 is assigned pseudogene status. The CDR3 loop spans 20 amino acids. The CDR3 loop is CARRLRGLAGGHLHPDTQYF. The DNA of the CDR3 is TGTGCCAGACGCTTAAGGGGACTAGCGGGAGGACATCTTCATCCAGATACGCAGTATTTT.